The 17 T cell receptor beta chains below come from one sample, sequenced in a study of blood T cell repertoires in COVID-19. Using immunoSEQ multiplex PCR, the repertoire was profiled, and TCRdb retains in-frame clones only, with some absent. The table lists 300,000 to 450,000 clones, more than 70% of them singletons. Input material: peripheral blood. These receptors came from a woman in her thirties with COVID-19, enrolled during active disease.

The chain joins TRBV11-2 to TRBJ2-7, with a weak D call TRBD1 (5 bases). V lost 0 bases and J 0 bases, leaving 9 bases between the germline ends. From germline, CDR1 is SGHAT and CDR2 FQNNGV. The CDR3 runs 15 residues. For the CDR3, the DNA is TGTGCCAGCAGCTTAGAGGCGACAGTCTCCTACGAGCAGTACTTC. This sequence encodes CASSLEATVSYEQYF.

The CDR3, as DNA: TGTGCCAGGGAGAGACAGGGCTCCTACGAGCAGTACTTC. It encodes CARERQGSYEQYF. The chain links TRBV5-4 to TRBJ2-7; 7 bases match TRBD1. V shed 8 bases, J shed 0 bases, and the junction held 5 bases outside the gene matches. Germline V CDR1 and CDR2: SGHNT, YYREEE (reference sequence). The CDR3 spans 13 residues.

This clone has ten or more counts. The CDR3 DNA sequence: TGTGCCAGCTCTCCCACCGTGTCGGACACCATATATTTT. Protein: CASSPTVSDTIYF. V usage is TRBV18 and J usage is TRBJ1-3; D gene unclear. From germline, CDR1 is KGHSH and CDR2 LQKENI. The CDR3 extends over 13 amino acids. V lost 6 bases and J 8 bases, leaving 14 bases between the germline ends.

The chain recombines TRBV10-3 with TRBJ2-1; 10 nucleotides line up with TRBD2. The trim removed 0 bases at V and 8 bases at J, leaving 7 bases unmatched. The CDR3 is 16 residues long. The germline CDR1 and CDR2 sequences are ENHRY and SYGVKD. DNA for the CDR3: TGTGCCATCAGTGAGTCCGGGGTAGCGGGAGGATATGAGCAGTTCTTC. This gives the protein CAISESGVAGGYEQFF.

The chain joins TRBV19 to TRBJ2-5; TRBD2 agrees at 7 bases. In germline, CDR1 is LNHDA, CDR2 SQIVND (reference sequence). Trimming took 3 bases from V and 4 from J; bases not matched to a gene: 11. CDR3 length equals 16 residues. In DNA, the CDR3 is TGTGCCAGTAGTATGGGGCGAAGGGAGGGACCAGAGACCCAGTACTTC. It is translated as CASSMGRREGPETQYF.

The J gene is TRBJ2-3, the V gene TRBV20-1; 7 bases are shared with TRBD2. The V and J ends lost 3 bases and 2 bases, in that order; junction bases with no gene match: 5. This CDR3 is built from 14 residues. Germline V lookup: CDR1 DFQATT, CDR2 SNEGSKA (reference sequence). The CDR3 bases are TGCAGTGCTAGTTGGGAGGGTGCCACAGATACGCAGTATTTT. This codes for CSASWEGATDTQYF.

This clone was detected a few times. This sequence joins TRBV7-2 and TRBJ2-7; 13 bases are a match to TRBD2. The CDR3 has 16 amino acids. Germline V CDR1 and CDR2: SGHTA, FQGNSA. With V trimmed by 5 bases and J by 4 bases, 8 bases remained unmatched. Here the CDR3 DNA reads TGTGCCAGCAGCCCAACCGGGACTAGCGGGGATTACGAGCAGTACTTC. Amino acids: CASSPTGTSGDYEQYF.

The V call is TRBV19, the J call TRBJ2-7; TRBD1 matches 10 bases. The CDR3 contains 14 residues. After removal of 10 bases from V and 7 bases from J, the junction contained 13 bases not matched to a gene. CDR1 and CDR2 (germline): LNHDA, SQIVND (reference sequence). The CDR3 DNA follows: TGTGCCACAGCCCCCGGGACAGGGGATAGAGAGCAGTACTTC. Its protein product is CATAPGTGDREQYF.

The chain recombines TRBV7-9 with TRBJ2-7, with 10 bases matching TRBD1. CDR1 and CDR2 (germline): SEHNR, FQNEAQ (reference sequence). The CDR3 is 15 residues long. J lost 1 base, V lost 6 bases, and 6 bases had no gene match. The CDR3 spells CASSPRTGGSYEQYF. CDR3 in DNA: TGTGCCAGCAGTCCTCGGACAGGGGGATCCTACGAGCAGTACTTC.

The V call is TRBV10-3, the J call TRBJ2-2; 7 nucleotides match TRBD1. Trimming at V came to 3 bases and at J to 6 bases, leaving 7 bases not matched to a gene. The CDR3 has 15 residues. The V gene's germline CDR1 is ENHRY and CDR2 SYGVKD. This CDR3 reads CAISDRGSVAGELFF. The CDR3 DNA sequence: TGTGCCATCAGTGACAGGGGGAGCGTCGCCGGGGAGCTGTTTTTT.

The V and J genes are TRBV13 and TRBJ2-5, with TRBD2 matching 8 bases. J gave up 5 bases and V 5 bases, and 16 bases lay outside the gene matches. This CDR3 is 17 amino acids long. Germline CDR1 is PRHDT and CDR2 is FYEKMQ (reference sequence). The CDR3 region has the DNA TGTGCCAGCAGCCCCCAGGGTTCTAGCGGGCCTGGTGAGACCCAGTACTTC. The encoded protein is CASSPQGSSGPGETQYF.

The chain carries TRBV7-2 and TRBJ2-3; 7 bases map to TRBD1. This CDR3 spans 15 amino acids. Germline V gives CDR1 SGHTA, CDR2 FQGNSA. With V trimmed by 5 bases and J by 2 bases, 7 bases remained unmatched. This CDR3 reads CASSPGTVFTDTQYF. The CDR3 region has the DNA TGTGCCAGCAGCCCAGGGACAGTGTTCACAGATACGCAGTATTTT. The whole variable domain, filled in from reference TRBV7-2 and TRBJ2-3, reads GAGVSQSPSNKVTEKGKDVELRCDPISGHTALYWYRQSLGQGLEFLIYFQGNSAPDKSGLPSDRFSAERTGGSVSTLTIQRTQQEDSAVYLCASSPGTVFTDTQYFGPGTRLTVL.

The rearrangement joins TRBV29-1 to TRBJ2-2; 8 bases align to TRBD2. Losses at the gene ends were 3 bases for V and 4 bases for J; bases not matched to a gene: 7. CDR1 SQVTM and CDR2 ANQGSEA come from the germline V gene. There are 15 residues in the CDR3. The CDR3 loop is CSVERREAGTGELFF. The CDR3 bases are TGCAGCGTTGAGAGGCGGGAGGCCGGCACCGGGGAGCTGTTTTTT.

The rearrangement uses TRBV11-3 and TRBJ2-2; D unresolved. In germline, CDR1 is SGHNT, CDR2 YENEEA. The CDR3 has 13 residues. V was trimmed by 1 base and J by 3 bases, leaving 3 bases between them. For the CDR3, the DNA is TGTGCCAGCAGCTTAGGAGACACCGGGGAGCTGTTTTTT. Protein sequence: CASSLGDTGELFF.

The chain employs TRBV2 and TRBJ1-1; 7 bases are shared with TRBD1. Trimming took 3 bases from V and 1 from J; bases not matched to a gene: 5. The CDR3 spans 15 residues. Germline values: CDR1 SNHLY, CDR2 FYNNEI. CDR3 loop: CASSESTGQNTEAFF. For the CDR3, the DNA is TGTGCCAGCAGTGAGTCGACAGGGCAGAACACTGAAGCTTTCTTT.

The chain couples TRBV10-2 to TRBJ2-1; 12 bases match TRBD2. V trimming: 4 bases; J trimming: 5 bases; junction bases outside the gene matches: 6. CDR3 size: 16 residues. Per the germline V gene, CDR1 is WSHSY and CDR2 is SAAADI. The CDR3 coding sequence is TGCGCCAGCAGTGGCCGACTAGCGGGAGCCGACAATGAGCAGTTCTTC. It encodes CASSGRLAGADNEQFF.

V gene TRBV30 combines with J gene TRBJ1-2; D is undetermined. Looked up from germline, CDR1 is GTSNPN and CDR2 is SVGIG (reference sequence). V lost 0 bases, J lost 4 bases, and 9 bases lay in between. CDR3 size: 13 residues. The CDR3 spells CAWSVGRAYGYTF. For the CDR3, the DNA is TGTGCCTGGAGTGTTGGGCGGGCCTATGGCTACACCTTC.